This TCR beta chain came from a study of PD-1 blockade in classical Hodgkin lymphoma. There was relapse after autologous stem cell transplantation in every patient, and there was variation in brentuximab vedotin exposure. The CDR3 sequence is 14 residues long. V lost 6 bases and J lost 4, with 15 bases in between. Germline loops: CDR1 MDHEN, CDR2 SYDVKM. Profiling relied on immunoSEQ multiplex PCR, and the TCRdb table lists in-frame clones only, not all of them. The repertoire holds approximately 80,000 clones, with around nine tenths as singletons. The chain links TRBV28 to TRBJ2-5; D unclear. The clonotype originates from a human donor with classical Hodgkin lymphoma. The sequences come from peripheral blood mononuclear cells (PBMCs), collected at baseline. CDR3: CASSPSPVRETQYF. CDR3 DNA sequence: TGTGCCAGCAGCCCCTCCCCGGTGAGAGAGACCCAGTACTTC.